Listed below are T cell receptor beta chains from one sample, sequenced in a study of a mutant IDH1 vaccine in newly diagnosed glioma. No antigen has been assigned to these receptors. Assay used: immunoSEQ multiplex PCR; TCRdb lists only in-frame clones, some missing. The table includes fewer than 45,000 clones, approximately 90% detected once. The specimen was PBMCs, collected from a glioma patient whose treatment included an IDH1 peptide vaccine. Every receptor here comes from a man in his forties or fifties with glioma. The CDR3 runs from the conserved cysteine through the conserved F or W. Fields, in order: J gene, clone size, V gene, CDR3 length, CDR3 protein. The size field is filled for only some rows; it gives once, few, many or a size class.

TRBJ1-5 | - | TRBV19 | 15 | CASTSTGPPDQPQHF
TRBJ2-2 | - | TRBV4-2 | 17 | CASSPGTSGVNTGELFF
TRBJ1-5 | - | TRBV19 | 13 | CATSDRTNQPQHF
TRBJ2-3 | - | TRBV27 | 14 | CASSSNPSTDTQYF
TRBJ2-5 | - | TRBV21-1 | 15 | CARKDVRDSQETQYF
TRBJ1-2 | - | TRBV7-8 | 18 | CASSASRPGQSLGYGYTF
TRBJ1-2 | - | TRBV5-6 | 14 | CASSFRGSNYGYTF
TRBJ2-1 | - | TRBV4-2 | 15 | CASSRSGGYYNEQFF
TRBJ1-2 | - | TRBV18 | 13 | CASSPTNYYGYTF
TRBJ2-3 | - | TRBV9 | 16 | CASSVGTSGSTDTQYF
TRBJ2-3 | - | TRBV9 | 15 | CASSTTSGGTDTQYF
TRBJ2-2 | - | TRBV28 | 14 | CAGTSGTNTGELFF
TRBJ1-5 | - | TRBV5-8 | 14 | CASSLGTGNQPQHF
TRBJ1-4 | - | TRBV10-1 | 12 | CARAQSDEKLFF
TRBJ2-7 | - | TRBV19 | 14 | CASSIESSGIEQYF
TRBJ1-1 | - | TRBV19 | 15 | CASTIRGPMNTEAFF
TRBJ2-7 | few | TRBV4-1 | 15 | CASSQDGGDSYEQYF
TRBJ1-6 | once | TRBV7-8 | 18 | CASSYDTAGISYNSPLHF
TRBJ2-7 | - | TRBV7-9 | 13 | CASSLTGVGEQYF
TRBJ1-2 | - | TRBV30 | 13 | CAWSVQDRDGYTF
TRBJ1-6 | - | TRBV6-5 | 13 | CATPGQANSPLHF